This TCR beta chain emerged from a study of blood T cell repertoires in COVID-19. Study members were between about 18 and 95 years old and lived in 20 to 25 US regions. Grouping used clinical history reported by participants in a survey and questionnaire. Recovered status in Cohort 3 required two negative PCRs, clearance, or symptom resolution. Germline trimming cut 8 bases from V and 6 bases from J; bases unmatched to any gene: 5. CDR3 length equals 12 residues. CDR1 and CDR2 from the germline V gene are MNHEY and SVGAGI. Authors' processing steps: Estimates of nucleated cell counts were drawn from the amplification of reference gene primers. Measured with immunoSEQ multiplex PCR; TCRdb has only the in-frame clones, and not every one. The DNA was the basis for D and trimming; V, J and clone size are from that table. The sample lists approximately 260,000 clones, about 90% occurring once.

The material sequenced was PBMCs or T cells enriched from blood (not recorded which). This clonotype was sampled from a woman aged 55-69 years who had recovered from COVID-19. The V and J genes are TRBV6-5 and TRBJ2-7; the match to TRBD1 covers 9 bases. The CDR3 sequence: CASVGTGREQYF. The CDR3, as DNA: TGTGCCAGCGTTGGGACAGGGCGCGAGCAGTACTTC.